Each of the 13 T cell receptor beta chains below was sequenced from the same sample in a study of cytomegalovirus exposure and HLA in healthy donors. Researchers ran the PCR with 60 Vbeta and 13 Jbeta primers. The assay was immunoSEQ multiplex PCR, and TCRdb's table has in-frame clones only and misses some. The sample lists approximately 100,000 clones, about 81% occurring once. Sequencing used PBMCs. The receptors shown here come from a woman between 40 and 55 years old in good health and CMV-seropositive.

CDR3 loop: CASRGLDKETQYF. The CDR3 DNA follows: TGTGCCAGTAGAGGACTGGATAAAGAGACCCAGTACTTC. The chain is built from TRBV19 and TRBJ2-5; weak D call: TRBD2 (5 bases). The V gene's germline CDR1 is LNHDA and CDR2 SQIVND (reference sequence). This CDR3 comprises 13 residues. With 6 bases removed from V and 3 bases from J, the gap between germline ends came to 11 bases.

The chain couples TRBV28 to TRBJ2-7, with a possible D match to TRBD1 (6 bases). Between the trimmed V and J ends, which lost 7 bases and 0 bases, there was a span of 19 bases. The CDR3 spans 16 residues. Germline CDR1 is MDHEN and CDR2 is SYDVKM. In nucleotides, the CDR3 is TGTGCCAGCACCCCCTCTAGTCCGGACAGCTCCTACGAGCAGTACTTC. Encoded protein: CASTPSSPDSSYEQYF.

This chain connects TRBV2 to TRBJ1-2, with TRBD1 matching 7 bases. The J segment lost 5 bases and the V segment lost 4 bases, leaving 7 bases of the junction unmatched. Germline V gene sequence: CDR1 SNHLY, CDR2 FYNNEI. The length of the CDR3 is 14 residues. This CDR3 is CASSAVGTEYGYTF. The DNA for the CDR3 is TGTGCCAGCAGTGCGGTTGGGACAGAGTATGGCTACACCTTC.

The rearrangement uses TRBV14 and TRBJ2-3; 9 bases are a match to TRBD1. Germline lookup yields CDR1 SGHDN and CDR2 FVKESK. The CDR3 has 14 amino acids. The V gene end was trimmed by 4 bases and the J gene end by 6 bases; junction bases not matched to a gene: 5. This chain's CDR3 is CASSLGQGRDTQYF. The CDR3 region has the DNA TGTGCCAGCAGCCTGGGACAGGGACGCGATACGCAGTATTTT.

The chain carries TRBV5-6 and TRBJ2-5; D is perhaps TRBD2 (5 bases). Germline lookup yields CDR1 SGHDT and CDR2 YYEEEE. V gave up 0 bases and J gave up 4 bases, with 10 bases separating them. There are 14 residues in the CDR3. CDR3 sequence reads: CASSLGGKGETQYF. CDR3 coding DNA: TGTGCCAGCAGCTTGGGAGGGAAAGGAGAGACCCAGTACTTC.

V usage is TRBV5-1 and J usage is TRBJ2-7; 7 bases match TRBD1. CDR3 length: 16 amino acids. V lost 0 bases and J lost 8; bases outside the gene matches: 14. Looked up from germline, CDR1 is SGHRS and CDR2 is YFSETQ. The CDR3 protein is CASSLERGTAPTQQYF. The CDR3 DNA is TGCGCCAGCAGCTTGGAAAGGGGGACAGCCCCGACGCAGCAGTACTTC.

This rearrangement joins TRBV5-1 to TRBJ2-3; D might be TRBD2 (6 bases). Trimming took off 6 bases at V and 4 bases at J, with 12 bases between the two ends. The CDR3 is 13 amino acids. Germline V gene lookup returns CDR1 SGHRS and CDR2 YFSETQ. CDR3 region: CASNRENADTQYF. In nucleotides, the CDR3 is TGCGCCAGCAACCGGGAGAACGCAGATACGCAGTATTTT.

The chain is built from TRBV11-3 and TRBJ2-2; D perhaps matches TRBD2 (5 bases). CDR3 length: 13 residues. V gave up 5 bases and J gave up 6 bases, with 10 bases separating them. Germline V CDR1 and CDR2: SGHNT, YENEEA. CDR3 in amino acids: CASSRGPPGELFF. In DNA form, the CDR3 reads TGTGCCAGCAGCCGAGGGCCCCCCGGGGAGCTGTTTTTT.

The CDR3 DNA is TGTGCCAGCAGCGGGGGGAGGGGGTATGCCTACGAGCAGTACTTC. Encoded protein: CASSGGRGYAYEQYF. The chain is built from TRBV9 and TRBJ2-7, with D maybe TRBD2 (7 bases). V was clipped by 3 bases and J by 2 bases, with 15 bases between them. CDR1 is SGDLS and CDR2 is YYNGEE in the germline V gene. The CDR3 loop spans 15 amino acids.

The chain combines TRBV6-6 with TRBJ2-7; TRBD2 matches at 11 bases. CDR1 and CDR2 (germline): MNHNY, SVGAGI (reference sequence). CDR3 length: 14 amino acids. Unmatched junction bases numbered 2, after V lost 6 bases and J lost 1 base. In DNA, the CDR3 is TGTGCCAGCAGATGGACTAGCGGGTCCTACGAGCAGTACTTC. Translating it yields CASRWTSGSYEQYF.

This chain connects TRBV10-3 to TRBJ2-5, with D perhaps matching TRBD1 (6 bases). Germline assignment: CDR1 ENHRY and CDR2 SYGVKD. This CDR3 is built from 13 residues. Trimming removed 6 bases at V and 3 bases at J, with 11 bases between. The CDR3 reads CAISPYREETQYF. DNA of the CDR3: TGTGCCATCAGCCCGTACAGGGAAGAGACCCAGTACTTC.

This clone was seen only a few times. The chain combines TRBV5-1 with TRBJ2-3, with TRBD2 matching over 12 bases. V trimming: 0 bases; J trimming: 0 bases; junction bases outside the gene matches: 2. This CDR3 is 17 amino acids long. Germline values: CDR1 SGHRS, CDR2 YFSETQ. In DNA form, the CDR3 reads TGCGCCAGCAGCTTGGAGCTAGCGGGAGGGAGCACAGATACGCAGTATTTT. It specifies CASSLELAGGSTDTQYF. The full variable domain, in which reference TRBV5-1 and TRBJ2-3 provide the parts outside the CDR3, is KAGVTQTPRYLIKTRGQQVTLSCSPISGHRSVSWYQQTPGQGLQFLFEYFSETQRNKGNFPGRFSGRQFSNSRSEMNVSTLELGDSALYLCASSLELAGGSTDTQYFGPGTRLTVL.

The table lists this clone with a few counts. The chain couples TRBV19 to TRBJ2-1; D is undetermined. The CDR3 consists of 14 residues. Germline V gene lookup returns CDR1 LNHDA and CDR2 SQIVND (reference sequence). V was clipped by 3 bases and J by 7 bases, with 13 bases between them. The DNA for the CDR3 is TGTGCCAGTAGTATCCGACGGATGGAGAATGAGCAGTTCTTC. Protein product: CASSIRRMENEQFF.